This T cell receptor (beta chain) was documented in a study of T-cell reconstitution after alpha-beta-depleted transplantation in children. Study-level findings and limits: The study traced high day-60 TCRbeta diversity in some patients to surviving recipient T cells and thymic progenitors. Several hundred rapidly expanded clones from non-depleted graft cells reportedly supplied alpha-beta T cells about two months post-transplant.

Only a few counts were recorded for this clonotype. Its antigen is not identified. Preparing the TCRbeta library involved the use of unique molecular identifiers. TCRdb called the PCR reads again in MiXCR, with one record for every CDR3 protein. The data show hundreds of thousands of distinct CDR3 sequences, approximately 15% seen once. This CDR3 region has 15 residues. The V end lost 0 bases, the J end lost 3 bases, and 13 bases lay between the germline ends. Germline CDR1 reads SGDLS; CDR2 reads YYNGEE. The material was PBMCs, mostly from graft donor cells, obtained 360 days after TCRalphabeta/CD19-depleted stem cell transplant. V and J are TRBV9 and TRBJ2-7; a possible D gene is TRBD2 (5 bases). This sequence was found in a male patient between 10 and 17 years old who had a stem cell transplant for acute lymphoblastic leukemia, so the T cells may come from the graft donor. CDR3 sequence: CASSVGSGFYYEQYF. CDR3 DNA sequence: TGTGCCAGCAGCGTAGGGTCGGGATTCTACTACGAGCAGTACTTC.